The clone carrying this TCR beta chain was counted many times. The antigen remains undetermined. These data are taken from a study of T cell repertoires in cytomegalovirus infection. As for the study in general: Public TCR beta signatures provided an indication of both CMV infection and a matching HLA type. Findings of the study overall: The study identified carriers of CMV plus the relevant HLA from cumulative public TCR beta family frequency.

Using its own MiXCR run on the reads, TCRdb lists one record per CDR3 protein. The table includes about 310,000 distinct CDR3 sequences, around 9.6% detected once. V dropped 2 bases and J dropped 1 base, with 8 bases sitting between them. Germline V gene lookup returns CDR1 SGHNT and CDR2 YENEEA. This CDR3 has 14 amino acids. Sample: PBMCs. The TCR was taken from a human donor in good health (CMV status not recorded). Some clones in this sample may be carry-over from other donors' samples. V gene TRBV11-3 combines with J gene TRBJ1-1; D possibly corresponds to TRBD1 (5 bases). The CDR3 DNA reads TGTGCCAGCAGCTTATCCGGGACGAACACTGAAGCTTTCTTT. It translates to CASSLSGTNTEAFF.